These 14 T cell receptor beta chains share one sample of origin, sequenced in a study of metastatic and nonmetastatic thyroid tumors. Using MiXCR, TCRdb re-called clones from the PCR reads. The sample holds 60,000 or so clones, roughly 29% seen once. Among the patients, none had received any treatment before thyroid surgery. Sequencing input: blood. These receptors were obtained from a female donor with papillary thyroid cancer or a benign thyroid nodule (not recorded which). Some clones in this sample may be carry-over from other donors' samples.

This clone has more than one count but fewer than ten. This chain links TRBV28 with TRBJ1-5, with TRBD1 as a possible D gene (5 bases). Trimming stripped 6 bases from V and 3 bases from J, with 18 bases between. Germline V gene lookup returns CDR1 MDHEN and CDR2 SYDVKM. The CDR3 runs 16 residues. CDR3 bases: TGTGCCAGCAGCCCGGGGCAGGGCTGGGACAATCAGCCCCAGCATTTT. It encodes CASSPGQGWDNQPQHF.

This clone was seen a handful of times. The chain uses TRBV2 and TRBJ2-1; D unclear. Germline V CDR1 and CDR2: SNHLY, FYNNEI. The CDR3 loop spans 11 amino acids. Trimming removed 3 bases from V and 8 bases from J, with 5 bases in between. CDR3 DNA sequence: TGTGCCAGCAGTGATTTGTATGAGCAGTTCTTC. This encodes CASSDLYEQFF.

The chain uses TRBV19 and TRBJ2-7, with TRBD1 matching 10 bases. Germline lookup yields CDR1 LNHDA and CDR2 SQIVND (reference sequence). J was trimmed by 2 bases and V by 7 bases; bases with no gene match: 5. CDR3 size: 14 residues. The CDR3: CASTSGTGAYEQYF. The CDR3, as DNA: TGTGCCAGTACCTCCGGGACAGGGGCCTACGAGCAGTACTTC.

The chain is built from TRBV3-1 and TRBJ1-4; D is uncertain. This CDR3 comprises 14 residues. CDR1 is LGHDT and CDR2 is YNNKEL in the germline V gene (reference sequence). Trimming stripped 1 base from V and 3 bases from J, with 6 bases between. The CDR3 protein is CASSQAWANEKLFF. The CDR3 DNA is TGTGCCAGCAGCCAAGCCTGGGCTAATGAAAAACTGTTTTTT.

V is TRBV28 and J is TRBJ2-1, with a possible D match to TRBD2 (5 bases). Germline-derived CDR1 and CDR2 are MDHEN and SYDVKM. Trimming stripped 7 bases from V and 15 bases from J, with 22 bases between. The CDR3 runs to 13 residues. CDR3 region: CASTTTTSSLLFF. The CDR3, as DNA: TGTGCCAGCACAACTACTACTAGTAGCCTTTTGTTCTTC.

This clone has more than one count but fewer than ten. The sample has other DNA sequences that encode this CDR3 too. The chain couples TRBV5-1 to TRBJ2-3; 7 bases line up with TRBD2. The CDR3 consists of 16 residues. Germline values: CDR1 SGHRS, CDR2 YFSETQ. The trim removed 0 bases at V and 1 base at J, leaving 5 bases unmatched. The CDR3 loop is CASSLEQLARTDTQYF. As DNA, the CDR3 is TGCGCCAGCAGCTTGGAACAACTAGCGCGCACAGATACGCAGTATTTT.

As for this clone: One end of the junction does not line up with germline, which may come from a read error. This rearrangement joins TRBV20-1 to TRBJ2-7; TRBD2 aligns across 7 bases. Germline loops: CDR1 DFQATT, CDR2 SNEGSKA (reference sequence). CDR3 length: 15 amino acids. CDR3 coding DNA: TGCAATGCTAGAAAGCCGGGACTACCAACCTACGAGCAGTACTTC. It specifies CNARKPGLPTYEQYF.

This clone was seen more than once but under ten times. This sequence joins TRBV6-1 and TRBJ1-3; D is ambiguous. The CDR3 covers 13 residues. V was cut by 6 bases and J by 0 bases, with 6 bases left in between. Germline V gene lookup returns CDR1 MNHNS and CDR2 SASEGT. DNA of the CDR3: TGTGCCAGCAGCCGGAGCTCTGGAAACACCATATATTTT. It codes for CASSRSSGNTIYF.

The chain has TRBV6-1 and TRBJ2-1, with 10 bases identical to TRBD2. The germline V gene has CDR1 MNHNS and CDR2 SASEGT. The CDR3 extends over 15 amino acids. J was trimmed by 3 bases and V by 6 bases; bases with no gene match: 5. CDR3 protein: CASRDSGGIYNEQFF. CDR3 in DNA: TGTGCCAGCAGAGATAGCGGGGGGATCTACAATGAGCAGTTCTTC.

This clone was observed a handful of times. The V and J genes are TRBV6-5 and TRBJ2-3; 10 nucleotides align to TRBD2. CDR1 MNHEY and CDR2 SVGAGI come from the germline V gene. Unmatched junction bases numbered 4, after V lost 5 bases and J lost 2 bases. CDR3 length: 15 amino acids. For the CDR3, the DNA is TGTGCCAGCAGTATAACTAGCGGGATCACAGATACGCAGTATTTT. As protein: CASSITSGITDTQYF.

This clone was picked up many times. Possible read error: a much larger clone is one base away. The identical CDR3 is also encoded by other nucleotide sequences in the sample. The V and J genes are TRBV6-1 and TRBJ1-2, with TRBD1 as a possible D gene (5 bases). Trimming removed 6 bases at V and 10 bases at J, with 18 bases between. Germline assignment: CDR1 MNHNS and CDR2 SASEGT. The CDR3 totals 13 residues. CDR3: CASSLTGEKAYTF. The CDR3 nucleotides read TGTGCCAGCAGCCTCACGGGGGAAAAAGCCTACACCTTC.

V gene TRBV6-1 combines with J gene TRBJ2-3; D remains ambiguous. Trimming removed 1 base from V and 2 bases from J, with 4 bases in between. This CDR3 comprises 13 residues. Germline V lookup: CDR1 MNHNS, CDR2 SASEGT. DNA for the CDR3: TGTGCCAGCAGTGAAGGTGACACAGATACGCAGTATTTT. It codes for CASSEGDTDTQYF.

This rearrangement joins TRBV6-4 to TRBJ2-1, with 9 nucleotides matching TRBD2. V lost 6 bases to trimming and J lost 7 bases; unmatched junction nucleotides: 7. Germline lookup yields CDR1 MRHNA and CDR2 SNTAGT. The length of the CDR3 is 14 residues. For the CDR3, the DNA is TGTGCCAGCAGAGAGCGGGAGGCCTCGAATGAGCAGTTCTTC. This sequence encodes CASREREASNEQFF.

This clone was seen repeatedly, ten times or more. This chain joins TRBV20-1 and TRBJ1-1; the match to TRBD1 covers 9 bases. Trimming took 2 bases from V and 4 from J; bases not matched to a gene: 5. This CDR3 comprises 14 residues. Germline V lookup: CDR1 DFQATT, CDR2 SNEGSKA (reference sequence). The CDR3 nucleotides read TGCAGTGCTAGAATCGGACAGGGGTCCACTGAAGCTTTCTTT. Protein: CSARIGQGSTEAFF.